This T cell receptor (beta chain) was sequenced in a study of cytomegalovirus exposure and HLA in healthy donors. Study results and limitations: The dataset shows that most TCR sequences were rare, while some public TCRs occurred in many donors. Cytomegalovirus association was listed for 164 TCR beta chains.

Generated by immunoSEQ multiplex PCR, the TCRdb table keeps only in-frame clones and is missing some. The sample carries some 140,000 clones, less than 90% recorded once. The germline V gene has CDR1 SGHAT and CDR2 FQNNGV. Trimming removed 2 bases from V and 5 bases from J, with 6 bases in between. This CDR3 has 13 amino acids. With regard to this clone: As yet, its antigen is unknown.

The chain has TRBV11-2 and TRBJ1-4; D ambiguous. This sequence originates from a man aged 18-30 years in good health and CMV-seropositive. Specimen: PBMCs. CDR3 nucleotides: TGTGCCAGCAGCTTAAGCGGAAATGAAAAACTGTTTTTT. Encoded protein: CASSLSGNEKLFF.